Following are 4 T cell receptor beta chains from one sample sequenced in a study of OX40 agonist ivuxolimab in advanced cancers. Using immunoSEQ multiplex PCR, the repertoire was profiled, and TCRdb retains in-frame clones only, with some absent. In the table there are approximately 82,000 clones, roughly 84% of which are singletons. The sample was CD4+ or CD8+ T cells sorted from blood, taken in a trial of the OX40 agonist ivuxolimab. The receptors derive from an adult with an advanced solid tumor such as melanoma, head and neck, liver or kidney cancer.

This chain joins TRBV5-1 and TRBJ1-1; TRBD1 agrees at 10 bases. V gave up 4 bases and J gave up 7 bases; unmatched junction bases: 10. The CDR3 extends over 15 amino acids. Germline V gives CDR1 SGHRS, CDR2 YFSETQ. The CDR3 loop reads CASSTNPGQGIEAFF. DNA for the CDR3: TGCGCCAGCAGCACAAATCCGGGACAGGGGATTGAAGCTTTCTTT.

This sequence joins TRBV6-6 and TRBJ1-1; 8 bases align to TRBD1. Germline CDR1 MNHNY, CDR2 SVGAGI (reference sequence). CDR3 size: 15 residues. J was trimmed by 0 bases and V by 6 bases; bases with no gene match: 6. The CDR3 sequence is CASRPQGGMNTEAFF. Here the CDR3 DNA reads TGTGCCAGCAGACCACAGGGGGGGATGAACACTGAAGCTTTCTTT.

The chain uses TRBV11-3 and TRBJ2-1, with D perhaps TRBD1 (6 bases). The CDR3 runs to 17 residues. The germline V gene has CDR1 SGHNT and CDR2 YENEEA. V lost 5 bases and J lost 10, with 27 bases in between. DNA of the CDR3: TGTGCCAGCAGCCGGGAACAGGCAGGGGCGACCACGGGCGAGCAGTTCTTC. Translating it yields CASSREQAGATTGEQFF.

V is TRBV11-2 and J is TRBJ2-5; D is uncertain. The CDR3 has 16 residues. With 2 bases removed from V and 0 bases from J, the gap between germline ends came to 13 bases. CDR1 SGHAT and CDR2 FQNNGV come from the germline V gene. This CDR3 is CASSLSGTLYQETQYF. Written as DNA, the CDR3 is TGTGCCAGCAGCTTATCAGGAACCTTGTACCAAGAGACCCAGTACTTC.